The 5 T cell receptor beta chains below all came from one sample that was sequenced in a study of cytomegalovirus exposure and HLA in healthy donors. PCR was performed using 60 Vbeta and 13 Jbeta primers. Profiled with immunoSEQ multiplex PCR; TCRdb holds only in-frame clones, not every one. The sample consists of approximately 98,000 clones, approximately 79% of them appearing once. Sequenced material: PBMCs. All receptors come from a male donor in good health and CMV-seronegative.

The chain uses TRBV4-2 and TRBJ1-4; D gene unclear. The CDR3 runs to 17 residues. Germline CDR1 LGHNA, CDR2 YNFKEQ. Trimming pared 1 base from V and 2 bases from J, leaving 14 bases between. CDR3 coding DNA: TGTGCCAGCAGCCAAGGGAGTTCGGTTACGACTAATGAAAAACTGTTTTTT. As protein: CASSQGSSVTTNEKLFF.

This clone was observed a few times. The chain is built from TRBV2 and TRBJ2-7; D is undetermined. In germline, CDR1 is SNHLY, CDR2 FYNNEI. The CDR3 sequence is 11 residues long. V lost 6 bases and J 3 bases, leaving 6 bases between the germline ends. CDR3 coding DNA: TGTGCCAGCAGCGGAGACTACGAGCAGTACTTC. Encoded protein: CASSGDYEQYF.

J is TRBJ1-5 and V is TRBV28; 7 bases are a match to TRBD1. Trimming cost V 2 bases and J 15 bases; bases outside gene matches: 4. CDR3 length: 11 amino acids. Germline V CDR1 and CDR2: MDHEN, SYDVKM. This chain's CDR3 is CASSLGTDPHF. The CDR3 DNA sequence: TGTGCCAGCAGTTTAGGGACAGATCCGCATTTT.

This clone was picked up one time. This sequence joins TRBV27 and TRBJ1-1; the match to TRBD1 covers 7 bases. The junction had 5 bases not matched to a gene; V was cut back by 1 base and J by 0 bases. The germline gives CDR1 MNHEY, CDR2 SMNVEV (reference sequence). The CDR3 contains 16 residues. The DNA for the CDR3 is TGTGCCAGCAGTTTATTAGGGGGCAGGGTGAACACTGAAGCTTTCTTT. Translated: CASSLLGGRVNTEAFF.

J is TRBJ1-5 and V is TRBV4-1; weak D call: TRBD1 (5 bases). The CDR3 loop spans 17 amino acids. V was cut by 0 bases and J by 2 bases, with 14 bases left in between. Germline loops: CDR1 MGHRA, CDR2 YSYEKL. The CDR3 loop is CASSQDGAGMGNQPQHF. The CDR3 DNA is TGCGCCAGCAGCCAAGATGGTGCAGGGATGGGCAATCAGCCCCAGCATTTT.